These 25 T cell receptor beta chains originate from one sample sequenced in a study of T cells expressing NK-cell markers (dated by TCRdb to 2020 to 2021). Libraries came from 5' RACE. The instrument given in TCRdb is Illumina HiSeq 2000. Reprocessed by TCRdb, the reads give a single entry per CDR3 protein sequence, without DNA. The table for this sample records 200,000 to 300,000 distinct CDR3 sequences. The ten largest clones add up to about 4.2% of the sample. Sequenced input: blood T cells: a sorted CD56 or NKG2C T cell subset, CD4+ or CD8+ T cells, or bulk PBMC T cells (not recorded which). All receptors come from a woman aged 18 to 75 in good health.

The V call is TRBV29-1, the J call TRBJ2-7. Germline assignment: CDR1 SQVTM and CDR2 ANQGSEA. CDR3 length: 12 amino acids. The CDR3 is CSVVAGVLEQYF.

The chain combines TRBV20-1 with TRBJ2-2; the D call from TCRdb, TRBD2, cannot be confirmed without DNA. Germline values: CDR1 DFQATT, CDR2 SNEGSKA (reference sequence). The CDR3 loop spans 15 amino acids. CDR3 region: CSAGAGVLSAGELFF.

The chain is built from TRBV12-3 or TRBV12-4 and TRBJ1-3; TCRdb names TRBD1, which stays unverified in the absence of DNA. The CDR3 extends over 15 amino acids. The CDR3 protein is CASRTDGGSGNTIYF.

V usage is TRBV5-1 and J usage is TRBJ2-1; without DNA, the TCRdb call of TRBD2 cannot be checked. CDR1 and CDR2 from the germline V gene are SGHRS and YFSETQ. The CDR3 is 17 residues long. The CDR3 sequence is CASSFGSSGREKTEQFF. Full variable domain (remainder filled in from reference TRBV5-1 and TRBJ2-1): KAGVTQTPRYLIKTRGQQVTLSCSPISGHRSVSWYQQTPGQGLQFLFEYFSETQRNKGNFPGRFSGRQFSNSRSEMNVSTLELGDSALYLCASSFGSSGREKTEQFFGPGTRLTVL.

The chain links TRBV6-2 or TRBV6-3 to TRBJ2-1. The germline CDR1 and CDR2 sequences are MNHEY and SVGEGT. This CDR3 has 15 amino acids. The CDR3 protein is CASRPTGRSYNEQFF.

This rearrangement joins TRBV7-9 to TRBJ1-1; TCRdb gives TRBD1 as the D gene, but with no DNA this cannot be confirmed. CDR1 is SEHNR, CDR2 FQNEAQ, per germline (reference sequence). The CDR3 runs to 15 residues. CDR3 amino acids: CASSSRRGLGTEAFF.

V usage is TRBV10-3 and J usage is TRBJ1-6; the D call of TRBD1 rests on TCRdb alone, since no DNA is present to check it. This CDR3 spans 15 amino acids. The V gene's germline CDR1 is ENHRY and CDR2 SYGVKD. CDR3 in amino acids: CAISEIGTGNSPLHF.

The genes are TRBV28 and TRBJ1-1. The CDR3 covers 12 residues. Germline CDR1 reads MDHEN; CDR2 reads SYDVKM. The CDR3 sequence: CASSPWDTEAFF.

The chain joins TRBV6-2 or TRBV6-3 to TRBJ2-7. The CDR3 has 13 amino acids. The V gene's germline CDR1 is MNHEY and CDR2 SVGEGT. CDR3 amino acids: CASSGFISYEQYF.

The chain carries TRBV28 and TRBJ2-1. In germline, CDR1 is MDHEN, CDR2 SYDVKM. The length of the CDR3 is 14 residues. The CDR3: CASSLLNRLSEQFF.

The V call is TRBV12-3 or TRBV12-4, the J call TRBJ2-1; checking the TCRdb D call of TRBD1 is not possible without DNA. CDR3 length: 16 amino acids. The CDR3 is CASSPQGSSSYNEQFF.

The chain employs TRBV7-2 and TRBJ2-2; TCRdb gives TRBD2 as the D gene, but with no DNA this cannot be confirmed. CDR1 and CDR2 from the germline V gene are SGHTA and FQGNSA. This CDR3 has 17 residues. The CDR3 loop is CASSLFLAGGPGGELFF.

The V call is TRBV7-3, the J call TRBJ2-1; as DNA is missing, the TRBD2 call by TCRdb cannot be tested. The CDR3 is 14 amino acids. CDR1 and CDR2 (germline): SGHTA, FQGTGA. CDR3 sequence reads: CASSLTSGNYEQFF.

The rearrangement links TRBV18 to TRBJ2-1; the TRBD2 assignment by TCRdb is unverifiable without DNA. CDR3 length equals 14 residues. CDR1 is KGHSH and CDR2 is LQKENI in the germline V gene. The CDR3 spells CASSPLAGGNEQFF.

This rearrangement joins TRBV9 to TRBJ2-3; absent DNA, TCRdb's TRBD2 call cannot be checked. CDR3 size: 16 residues. Germline CDR1 and CDR2: SGDLS and YYNGEE. This chain's CDR3 is CASSTRALGGTDTQYF.

The chain is built from TRBV15 and TRBJ2-3. CDR1 and CDR2 from the germline V gene are LNHNV and YYDKDF (reference sequence). The CDR3 contains 15 residues. CDR3 loop: CATSRVATSTDTQYF. Full variable domain (rest looked up from reference TRBV15 and TRBJ2-3): DAMVIQNPRYQVTQFGKPVTLSCSQTLNHNVMYWYQQKSSQAPKLLFHYYDKDFNNEADTPDNFQSRRPNTSFCFLDIRSPGLGDTAMYLCATSRVATSTDTQYFGPGTRLTVL.

The rearrangement uses TRBV2 and TRBJ1-5; the D call of TRBD1 rests on TCRdb alone, since no DNA is present to check it. Germline V gene lookup returns CDR1 SNHLY and CDR2 FYNNEI. The CDR3 runs to 13 residues. The CDR3 reads CASIGDRDQPQHF.

V and J are TRBV7-2 and TRBJ2-1. The V gene's germline CDR1 is SGHTA and CDR2 FQGNSA. CDR3 length equals 15 residues. The CDR3 sequence: CASSLEGRRVNEQFF.

The chain has TRBV12-3 or TRBV12-4 and TRBJ1-1; the D gene TCRdb calls, TRBD1, cannot be checked with no DNA. This CDR3 region has 13 residues. The CDR3 sequence is CASSRDRGTEAFF.

This chain uses TRBV6-5 with TRBJ2-7; with no DNA, the TCRdb D assignment of TRBD1 cannot be verified. The CDR3 length is 15 residues. Germline V gene data show CDR1 as MNHEY and CDR2 as SVGAGI. The CDR3 loop reads CASSYLGQGSYEQYF.

V gene TRBV6-1 combines with J gene TRBJ2-7. There are 13 residues in the CDR3. The germline V gene has CDR1 MNHNS and CDR2 SASEGT. The chain's CDR3 is CASSANRDYEQYF.

The J gene is TRBJ2-1, the V gene TRBV5-1; as DNA is missing, the TRBD2 call by TCRdb cannot be tested. CDR3 length equals 16 residues. Germline values: CDR1 SGHRS, CDR2 YFSETQ. CDR3 protein: CASSSENGAPYNEQFF.

The chain's CDR3 is CATSRGTRTDTQYF. The chain joins TRBV15 to TRBJ2-3. CDR1 is LNHNV and CDR2 is YYDKDF in the germline V gene (reference sequence). The CDR3 has 14 residues. Drawing the rest from reference TRBV15 and TRBJ2-3, the complete variable domain is DAMVIQNPRYQVTQFGKPVTLSCSQTLNHNVMYWYQQKSSQAPKLLFHYYDKDFNNEADTPDNFQSRRPNTSFCFLDIRSPGLGDTAMYLCATSRGTRTDTQYFGPGTRLTVL.

The chain uses TRBV5-1 and TRBJ2-3; as DNA is missing, the TRBD2 call by TCRdb cannot be tested. Per germline, CDR1 SGHRS and CDR2 YFSETQ. There are 16 residues in the CDR3. Here the CDR3 reads CASSLATSGRTDTQYF.

CDR3: CASSFRGGQETQYF. This chain joins TRBV12-3 or TRBV12-4 and TRBJ2-5; TCRdb gives TRBD1 as the D gene, but with no DNA this cannot be confirmed. CDR3 length: 14 amino acids.